This T cell receptor beta chain was documented in a study of response to subunit inactivated influenza vaccine. This clonotype was recorded a few times. Its antigen remains unidentified. The germline V gene has CDR1 SGHDT and CDR2 YYEEEE. The V end was cut by 4 bases, the J end by 2 bases, with 15 bases between. The CDR3 has 16 amino acids. Study results and limitations: Authors proposed each seasonal influenza vaccination draws in few new T cells.

Each CDR3 protein gets one entry after TCRdb re-called the RT-PCR reads with MiXCR. The sample carries 530,000 or so distinct CDR3 sequences, over 9.5% recorded once. The specimen was PBMCs from blood, collected on the day of vaccination. The rearrangement joins TRBV5-6 to TRBJ1-4, with D possibly TRBD1 on 6 matching bases. The receptor was isolated from a man aged 50-59 years who received an inactivated influenza vaccine. The CDR3 DNA reads as TGTGCCAGCAGCGCGATGAGCCAGGGGACTAATGAAAAACTGTTTTTT. The encoded protein is CASSAMSQGTNEKLFF.